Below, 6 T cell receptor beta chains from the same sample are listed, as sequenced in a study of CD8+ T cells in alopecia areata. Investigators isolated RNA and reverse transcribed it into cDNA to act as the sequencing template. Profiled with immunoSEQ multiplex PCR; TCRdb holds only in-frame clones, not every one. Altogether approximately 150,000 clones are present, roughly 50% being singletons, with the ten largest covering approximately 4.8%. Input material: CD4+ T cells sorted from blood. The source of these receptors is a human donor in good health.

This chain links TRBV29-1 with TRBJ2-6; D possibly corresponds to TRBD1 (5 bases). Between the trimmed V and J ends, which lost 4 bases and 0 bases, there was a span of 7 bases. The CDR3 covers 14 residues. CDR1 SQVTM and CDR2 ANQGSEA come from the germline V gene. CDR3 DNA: TGCAGCGTTGTAGGGGTCTCTGGGGCCAACGTCCTGACTTTC. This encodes CSVVGVSGANVLTF.

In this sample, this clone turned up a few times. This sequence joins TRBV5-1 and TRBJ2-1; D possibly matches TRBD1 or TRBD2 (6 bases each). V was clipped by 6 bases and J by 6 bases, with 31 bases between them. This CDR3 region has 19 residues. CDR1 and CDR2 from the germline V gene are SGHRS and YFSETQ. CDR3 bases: TGCGCCAGCACACTTGGGGGGCCTAGCGACCGGAGAAGCGTCAATGAGCAGTTCTTC. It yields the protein CASTLGGPSDRRSVNEQFF.

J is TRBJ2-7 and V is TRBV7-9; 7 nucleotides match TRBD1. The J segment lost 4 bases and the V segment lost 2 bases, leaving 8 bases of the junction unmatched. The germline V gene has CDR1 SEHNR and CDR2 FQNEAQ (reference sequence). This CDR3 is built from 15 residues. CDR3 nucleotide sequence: TGTGCCAGCAGCTTATTACGACAGGGCCCATACGAGCAGTACTTC. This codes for CASSLLRQGPYEQYF.

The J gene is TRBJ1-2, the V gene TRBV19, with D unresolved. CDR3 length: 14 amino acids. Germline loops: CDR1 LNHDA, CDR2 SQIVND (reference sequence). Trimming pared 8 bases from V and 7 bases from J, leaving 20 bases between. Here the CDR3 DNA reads TGTGCCAGTTTAAAGCCAAACGTCGTTGGTGGCTACACCTTC. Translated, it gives CASLKPNVVGGYTF. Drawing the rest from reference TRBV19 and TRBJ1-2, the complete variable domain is DGGITQSPKYLFRKEGQNVTLSCEQNLNHDAMYWYRQDPGQGLRLIYYSQIVNDFQKGDIAEGYSVSREKKESFPLTVTSAQKNPTAFYLCASLKPNVVGGYTFGSGTRLTVV.

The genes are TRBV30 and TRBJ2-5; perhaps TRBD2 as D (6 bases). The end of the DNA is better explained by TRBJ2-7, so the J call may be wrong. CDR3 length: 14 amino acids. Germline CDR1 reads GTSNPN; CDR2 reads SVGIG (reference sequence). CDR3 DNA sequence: TGTGCCTGGAGTTATTCGGGACTTACCTACGAGCAGTACTTC. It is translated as CAWSYSGLTYEQYF.

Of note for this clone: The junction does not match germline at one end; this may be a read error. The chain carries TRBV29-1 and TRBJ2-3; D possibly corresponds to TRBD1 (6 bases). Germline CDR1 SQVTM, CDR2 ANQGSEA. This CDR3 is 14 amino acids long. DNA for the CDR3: TGCAGCGTCGGTACAGTAGGGGACACACATACGCAGTATTTT. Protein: CSVGTVGDTHTQYF.